Listed here are 32 T cell receptor beta chains from one sample, sequenced in a study of cytomegalovirus exposure and HLA in healthy donors. Some clones are missing from TCRdb's copy, which holds only in-frame ones; the method was immunoSEQ multiplex PCR. Among 92,000 or so clones listed, approximately 96% were seen once. The sequencing sample was made of PBMCs. These receptors were obtained from a man between 18 and 29 years old in good health and CMV-seronegative.

The V gene is TRBV27, the J gene TRBJ2-7, with D perhaps matching TRBD1 (6 bases). The V gene's germline CDR1 is MNHEY and CDR2 SMNVEV (reference sequence). V was shortened by 7 bases and J by 2 bases, with 15 bases between the two germline ends. This CDR3 region has 14 residues. This CDR3 is CASTPTGSTYEQYF. Written as DNA, the CDR3 is TGTGCCAGCACCCCGACAGGATCCACCTACGAGCAGTACTTC.

The CDR3 region has the DNA TGTGCCAGCAGCGTGGGCCGTCAACTAGCGGGAGAAGCCGAGCAGTACTTC. Its translation: CASSVGRQLAGEAEQYF. V usage is TRBV9 and J usage is TRBJ2-7; 11 nucleotides line up with TRBD2. The V gene's germline CDR1 is SGDLS and CDR2 YYNGEE. The V gene end was trimmed by 2 bases and the J gene end by 6 bases; junction bases not matched to a gene: 13. This CDR3 contains 17 residues.

V usage is TRBV28 and J usage is TRBJ2-5, with 7 bases fitting TRBD1. V shed 5 bases, J shed 0 bases, and the junction held 9 bases outside the gene matches. The germline V gene encodes CDR1 MDHEN and CDR2 SYDVKM. This CDR3 contains 16 residues. CDR3 amino acids: CASSGFRDSDQETQYF. As DNA, the CDR3 is TGTGCCAGCAGTGGATTCCGGGACAGCGACCAAGAGACCCAGTACTTC.

This sequence joins TRBV5-4 and TRBJ1-4; TRBD1 matches 7 bases. Trimming removed 5 bases from V and 4 bases from J; junction bases left unmatched: 8. Germline lookup yields CDR1 SGHNT and CDR2 YYREEE (reference sequence). The CDR3 is made up of 15 amino acids. The CDR3, as DNA: TGTGCCAGCAGTTTACCGGGACAGCATAATGAAAAACTGTTTTTT. It yields the protein CASSLPGQHNEKLFF. The full variable domain, in which reference TRBV5-4 and TRBJ1-4 provide the parts outside the CDR3, is ETGVTQSPTHLIKTRGQQVTLRCSSQSGHNTVSWYQQALGQGPQFIFQYYREEENGRGNFPPRFSGLQFPNYSSELNVNALELDDSALYLCASSLPGQHNEKLFFGSGTQLSVL.

The chain joins TRBV7-9 to TRBJ1-5; a weak D match, TRBD1 (5 bases). Germline V lookup: CDR1 SEHNR, CDR2 FQNEAQ (reference sequence). This CDR3 region has 13 residues. Deletions cut 5 bases from V and 7 bases from J, with 12 bases between. The CDR3 DNA reads as TGTGCCAGCAGCACGACAGAGAAGCAGCCCCAGCATTTT. This sequence encodes CASSTTEKQPQHF.

The J gene is TRBJ2-7, the V gene TRBV9, with TRBD1 matching over 7 bases. There are 16 residues in the CDR3. CDR1 is SGDLS, CDR2 YYNGEE, per germline. The J segment lost 6 bases and the V segment lost 0 bases, leaving 12 bases of the junction unmatched. The CDR3 is CASSVVGEGAFGEQYF. The CDR3 DNA reads as TGTGCCAGCAGCGTAGTTGGAGAGGGGGCTTTCGGCGAGCAGTACTTC.

The rearrangement joins TRBV13 to TRBJ2-5; D is perhaps TRBD2 (5 bases). Trimming removed 2 bases at V and 1 base at J, with 14 bases between. This CDR3 region has 16 residues. Germline CDR1 is PRHDT and CDR2 is FYEKMQ (reference sequence). The CDR3 DNA is TGTGCCAGCAGCTTAAAGCTGGGAGAGATCCAAGAGACCCAGTACTTC. This gives the protein CASSLKLGEIQETQYF.

The V gene is TRBV6-5, the J gene TRBJ2-1; 8 positions agree with TRBD2. The CDR3 consists of 14 residues. V gave up 6 bases and J gave up 2 bases; unmatched junction bases: 3. Germline CDR1 is MNHEY and CDR2 is SVGAGI. CDR3 DNA sequence: TGTGCCAGCAGCGCGGGAGGAACCTACAATGAGCAGTTCTTC. It specifies CASSAGGTYNEQFF.

This rearrangement joins TRBV9 to TRBJ2-4; D is unclear. Trimming pared 4 bases from V and 0 bases from J, leaving 11 bases between. CDR3 length: 15 amino acids. CDR1 SGDLS and CDR2 YYNGEE come from the germline V gene. This CDR3 reads CASSTPSLAKNIQYF. The DNA of the CDR3 is TGTGCCAGCAGCACTCCGAGTCTAGCCAAAAACATTCAGTACTTC.

The CDR3 DNA reads as TGCGCCAGCAGCCAAGGAAAGGGAGGGGGCTCTGGAAACACCATATATTTT. Translating it yields CASSQGKGGGSGNTIYF. The chain uses TRBV4-1 and TRBJ1-3; TRBD1 is a possible D gene (6 bases). Trimming removed 1 base at V and 0 bases at J, with 13 bases between. Germline V gives CDR1 MGHRA, CDR2 YSYEKL. The CDR3 sequence is 17 residues long.

The chain couples TRBV5-4 to TRBJ2-6; tentative D call: TRBD2 (5 bases). Trimming stripped 0 bases from V and 4 bases from J, with 8 bases between. The germline gives CDR1 SGHNT, CDR2 YYREEE (reference sequence). The CDR3 is 15 amino acids. CDR3 DNA sequence: TGTGCCAGCAGCTTGGTGGGGAGCGGGGCCAACGTCCTGACTTTC. Protein product: CASSLVGSGANVLTF. The entire variable domain, with the rest obtained from reference TRBV5-4 and TRBJ2-6, is as follows: ETGVTQSPTHLIKTRGQQVTLRCSSQSGHNTVSWYQQALGQGPQFIFQYYREEENGRGNFPPRFSGLQFPNYSSELNVNALELDDSALYLCASSLVGSGANVLTFGAGSRLTVL.

This rearrangement joins TRBV9 to TRBJ2-7, with a weak D call TRBD2 (5 bases). V was pared by 0 bases and J by 2 bases, with 12 bases between. The CDR3 consists of 15 residues. Germline V gene sequence: CDR1 SGDLS, CDR2 YYNGEE. DNA for the CDR3: TGTGCCAGCAGCGTAGAACCAGCGGAACCCTACGAGCAGTACTTC. This gives the protein CASSVEPAEPYEQYF.

The chain links TRBV5-6 to TRBJ1-1; D gene unclear. CDR1 is SGHDT and CDR2 is YYEEEE in the germline V gene. The CDR3 is 14 residues long. The ends were cut back, 2 bases at V and 8 bases at J, with 16 bases in the middle. The CDR3 DNA follows: TGTGCCAGCAGCTTCACTTCGCGGGGAAAAGAAGCTTTCTTT. It yields the protein CASSFTSRGKEAFF.

CDR3 DNA: TGTGCCAGCAGCGTAGAGGGACAGGGTCTCAGTAGCTCCTACAATGAGCAGTTCTTC. Translation: CASSVEGQGLSSSYNEQFF. J is TRBJ2-1 and V is TRBV9; 9 positions match TRBD1. CDR1 is SGDLS and CDR2 is YYNGEE in the germline V gene. The CDR3 runs to 19 residues. V trimming: 0 bases; J trimming: 0 bases; junction bases outside the gene matches: 10.

The J gene is TRBJ1-2, the V gene TRBV9; no clear D. The CDR3 extends over 15 amino acids. Germline V gene sequence: CDR1 SGDLS, CDR2 YYNGEE. The V end lost 0 bases, the J end lost 0 bases, and 9 bases lay between the germline ends. The CDR3 loop reads CASSVENSANYGYTF. Here the CDR3 DNA reads TGTGCCAGCAGCGTAGAGAACAGTGCTAACTATGGCTACACCTTC.

The gene calls are TRBV11-2 and TRBJ2-2; D gene ambiguous. There are 14 residues in the CDR3. Trimming cost V 7 bases and J 5 bases, with 14 bases left between them. Germline lookup yields CDR1 SGHAT and CDR2 FQNNGV. CDR3 bases: TGTGCCAGCAACGACGGAGATTCAACCGGGGAGCTGTTTTTT. Translated: CASNDGDSTGELFF.

The CDR3 DNA is TGTGCCAGTAGAGAGTATAGAGGGGGTAACACTGAAGCTTTCTTT. Encoded protein: CASREYRGGNTEAFF. The V and J genes are TRBV19 and TRBJ1-1; maybe TRBD1 (6 bases). Deletions cut 6 bases from V and 2 bases from J, with 16 bases between. The CDR3 is 15 amino acids. The germline V gene has CDR1 LNHDA and CDR2 SQIVND (reference sequence).

The V call is TRBV7-6, the J call TRBJ2-1, with 7 positions matching TRBD1. Germline values: CDR1 SGHVS, CDR2 FNYEAQ. The CDR3 consists of 16 residues. V lost 5 bases and J lost 4; bases outside the gene matches: 11. DNA for the CDR3: TGTGCCAGCAGCGACTATACAGGGGCGACGTACAATGAGCAGTTCTTC. It codes for CASSDYTGATYNEQFF.

This chain uses TRBV30 with TRBJ1-1, with D perhaps TRBD1 (5 bases). CDR1 is GTSNPN, CDR2 SVGIG, per germline (reference sequence). Trimming took off 7 bases at V and 4 bases at J, with 16 bases between the two ends. The CDR3 consists of 13 residues. CDR3 amino acids: CALTLGGGTEAFF. The CDR3 nucleotides read TGTGCCTTAACCCTGGGGGGGGGCACTGAAGCTTTCTTT.

The V gene is TRBV27, the J gene TRBJ2-1; TRBD1 might be the D (5 bases). The V end lost 6 bases, the J end lost 14 bases, and 20 bases lay between the germline ends. CDR1 MNHEY and CDR2 SMNVEV come from the germline V gene (reference sequence). There are 13 residues in the CDR3. For the CDR3, the DNA is TGTGCCAGCAGCACTTATAGGGGAAATTCGAAGTTCTTC. Protein: CASSTYRGNSKFF.

Written as DNA, the CDR3 is TGTGCCAGCAGTTTGCCCGGAGCGGGCAACACAGATACGCAGTATTTT. This gives the protein CASSLPGAGNTDTQYF. The chain combines TRBV28 with TRBJ2-3; maybe TRBD2 (6 bases). CDR3 length: 16 amino acids. With 3 bases removed from V and 2 bases from J, the gap between germline ends came to 15 bases. Germline CDR1 and CDR2: MDHEN and SYDVKM.

This sequence joins TRBV7-9 and TRBJ1-4; maybe TRBD1 (5 bases). Germline V CDR1 and CDR2: SEHNR, FQNEAQ (reference sequence). This CDR3 region has 14 residues. Trimming stripped 6 bases from V and 10 bases from J, with 18 bases between. CDR3 sequence: CASRPGRTGGKLFF. DNA for the CDR3: TGTGCCAGCAGGCCGGGACGCACGGGAGGAAAACTGTTTTTT.

The chain has TRBV19 and TRBJ2-2; 10 nucleotides match TRBD2. CDR1 and CDR2 (germline): LNHDA, SQIVND (reference sequence). The CDR3 runs 17 residues. V trimming: 8 bases; J trimming: 7 bases; junction bases outside the gene matches: 16. CDR3 in amino acids: CASYGFGASGSFGELFF. The CDR3 region has the DNA TGTGCCAGTTACGGTTTCGGCGCTAGCGGGAGTTTCGGGGAGCTGTTTTTT.

The gene calls are TRBV19 and TRBJ2-4; possible D gene TRBD2, 6 bases. The CDR3 loop spans 15 amino acids. The V end lost 2 bases, the J end lost 5 bases, and 13 bases lay between the germline ends. CDR1 is LNHDA and CDR2 is SQIVND in the germline V gene (reference sequence). The CDR3 nucleotides read TGTGCCAGTAGTATATCTGATCGGGAGCAAAACATTCAGTACTTC. Protein sequence: CASSISDREQNIQYF.

The chain uses TRBV7-2 and TRBJ1-2; 7 bases match TRBD1. From germline, CDR1 is SGHTA and CDR2 FQGNSA. The CDR3 has 14 amino acids. J lost 8 bases, V lost 5 bases, and 11 bases had no gene match. Here the CDR3 reads CASSPITGVDGYTF. Here the CDR3 DNA reads TGTGCCAGCAGCCCTATAACAGGGGTGGACGGCTACACCTTC.

This clone was seen a single time. The chain recombines TRBV6-6 with TRBJ2-6; unclear D gene. The germline V gene encodes CDR1 MNHNY and CDR2 SVGAGI (reference sequence). The CDR3 runs to 14 residues. Trimming took 4 bases from V and 2 from J, leaving 6 bases between them. CDR3 protein: CASSSTPGANVLTF. CDR3 nucleotide sequence: TGTGCCAGCAGTTCTACCCCTGGGGCCAACGTCCTGACTTTC.

This clone was seen only once. This chain uses TRBV4-1 with TRBJ2-7; 8 bases map to TRBD2. In germline, CDR1 is MGHRA, CDR2 YSYEKL. V shed 9 bases and J 2 bases; nucleotides not matched to a gene: 9. This CDR3 is 14 amino acids long. Here the CDR3 DNA reads TGCGCCAGTAAACCGGGACTAGGGGCCTACGAGCAGTACTTC. This gives the protein CASKPGLGAYEQYF.

The rearrangement uses TRBV9 and TRBJ2-3; 11 bases align to TRBD2. Germline V CDR1 and CDR2: SGDLS, YYNGEE. This CDR3 has 23 amino acids. Unmatched junction bases numbered 28, after V lost 1 base and J lost 6 bases. The CDR3 reads CASSVRTGTGPLPLAGEGDTQYF. In nucleotides, the CDR3 is TGTGCCAGCAGCGTAAGGACAGGGACAGGGCCCCTTCCACTAGCGGGAGAGGGGGATACGCAGTATTTT.

V is TRBV7-9 and J is TRBJ1-1; TRBD1 is a possible D gene (5 bases). CDR3 length: 13 residues. The germline gives CDR1 SEHNR, CDR2 FQNEAQ (reference sequence). Trimming cost V 8 bases and J 0 bases, with 10 bases left between them. For the CDR3, the DNA is TGTGCCAGCCGACAGTTAATGAACACTGAAGCTTTCTTT. This gives the protein CASRQLMNTEAFF.

This clone was found once. The chain recombines TRBV7-2 with TRBJ1-3; no clear D. Trimming took off 3 bases at V and 2 bases at J, with 5 bases between the two ends. Germline V lookup: CDR1 SGHTA, CDR2 FQGNSA. This CDR3 contains 13 residues. The CDR3 DNA is TGTGCCAGCAGCTTGACTGCTGGAAACACCATATATTTT. Translation gives CASSLTAGNTIYF. The variable domain in full, completed from reference TRBV7-2 and TRBJ1-3, reads GAGVSQSPSNKVTEKGKDVELRCDPISGHTALYWYRQSLGQGLEFLIYFQGNSAPDKSGLPSDRFSAERTGGSVSTLTIQRTQQEDSAVYLCASSLTAGNTIYFGEGSWLTVV.

V and J are TRBV21-1 and TRBJ2-7; TRBD1, as called in the table, went unchecked against the DNA. TRBV21-1 is labeled a pseudogene. The CDR3 is made up of 15 amino acids. CDR3 residues: CASSKGRTGLYEQYF. CDR3 coding DNA: TGTGCCAGCAGCAAAGGGAGGACAGGTCTCTACGAGCAGTACTTC.

The gene calls are TRBV7-3 and TRBJ2-2; no firm D call. The CDR3 has 14 amino acids. V lost 3 bases to trimming and J lost 7 bases, with 12 bases between them. In germline, CDR1 is SGHTA, CDR2 FQGTGA. CDR3 residues: CASSLVLNGGELFF. Here the CDR3 DNA reads TGTGCCAGCAGCTTGGTACTGAACGGCGGGGAGCTGTTTTTT.